Listed below are T cell receptor beta chains from one sample, sequenced in a study of CD8 T cells in Susac syndrome. Each CDR3 protein is one row after TCRdb ran MiXCR on the immunoSEQ multiplex PCR reads. The sample yields 120,000 or so distinct CDR3 sequences, around 94% seen once. The sequencing input was CD8+ T cells from PBMCs. The receptors originated from a human donor with Susac syndrome. Both conserved end residues are trimmed from each CDR3.

j_gene: TRBJ2-7; v_gene: TRBV5-6; CDR3aa: ASSPPRVDEQY
j_gene: TRBJ2-7; v_gene: TRBV3-1; CDR3aa: ASSHKAGASGRPDEQY
j_gene: TRBJ2-6; v_gene: TRBV12-3/TRBV12-4; CDR3aa: ASSSTLDFRVLT
j_gene: TRBJ1-5; v_gene: TRBV3-1; CDR3aa: ASSQTSGQGQAQPQH
j_gene: TRBJ2-1; v_gene: TRBV4-3; CDR3aa: ASSPGLGVVYEQF
j_gene: TRBJ2-3; v_gene: TRBV4-2; CDR3aa: ASSLSTSSTDTQY
j_gene: TRBJ1-2; v_gene: TRBV11-2; CDR3aa: AIPNYRANYGYT
j_gene: TRBJ1-1; v_gene: TRBV9; CDR3aa: ASSPLKAGGGNTEAF
j_gene: TRBJ2-7; v_gene: TRBV13; CDR3aa: ASRWEGRGNYEQY
j_gene: TRBJ2-7; v_gene: TRBV18; CDR3aa: ASSLQGAGYEQY
j_gene: TRBJ1-1; v_gene: TRBV29-1; CDR3aa: SVDRDVGNTEAF
j_gene: TRBJ2-3; v_gene: TRBV7-2; CDR3aa: AREFITDTQY
j_gene: TRBJ1-2; v_gene: TRBV25-1; CDR3aa: ASSESGTYGYT
j_gene: TRBJ2-2; v_gene: TRBV27; CDR3aa: ASSFPGGELF
j_gene: TRBJ2-2; v_gene: TRBV6-6; CDR3aa: ASGHGIWELF
j_gene: TRBJ2-3; v_gene: TRBV5-1; CDR3aa: ASSVSGGASDTQY
j_gene: TRBJ2-5; v_gene: TRBV20-1; CDR3aa: SARPGDLVVTQY
j_gene: TRBJ2-5; v_gene: TRBV20-1; CDR3aa: SVRTGQETQY
j_gene: TRBJ2-7; v_gene: TRBV4-1; CDR3aa: ASSHTSGAYYEQY
j_gene: TRBJ1-2; v_gene: TRBV27; CDR3aa: ASSPRQAYNYGYT
j_gene: TRBJ1-1; v_gene: TRBV29-1; CDR3aa: SVVSVRLPTEAF
j_gene: TRBJ2-1; v_gene: TRBV12-3/TRBV12-4; CDR3aa: ASSFRGGNNEQF
j_gene: TRBJ2-5; v_gene: TRBV29-1; CDR3aa: SVAKGGLQETQY
j_gene: TRBJ1-1; v_gene: TRBV19; CDR3aa: ASSIAAGGGTEAF
j_gene: TRBJ2-5; v_gene: TRBV29-1; CDR3aa: SVDSGTGGEETQY
j_gene: TRBJ2-1; v_gene: TRBV3-1; CDR3aa: ASSLVRTGYNEQF
j_gene: TRBJ1-1; v_gene: TRBV20-1; CDR3aa: SARGLLNTEAF
j_gene: TRBJ2-7; v_gene: TRBV12-3/TRBV12-4; CDR3aa: ASTDRDEQY
j_gene: TRBJ2-1; v_gene: TRBV11-2; CDR3aa: ASSQEDGPTSYNEQF
j_gene: TRBJ2-5; v_gene: TRBV9; CDR3aa: ASSVASAGEETQY
j_gene: TRBJ2-5; v_gene: TRBV14; CDR3aa: ASSQPTGVETQY
j_gene: TRBJ2-7; v_gene: TRBV9; CDR3aa: ASSVGREKEGQY
j_gene: TRBJ2-5; v_gene: TRBV7-9; CDR3aa: ASSFPASSEETQY
j_gene: TRBJ2-2; v_gene: TRBV19; CDR3aa: ASSYTGELF
j_gene: TRBJ2-3; v_gene: TRBV27; CDR3aa: ASSFLAGGSTDTQY
j_gene: TRBJ1-5; v_gene: TRBV19; CDR3aa: ASSPPDSNQPQH
j_gene: TRBJ2-5; v_gene: TRBV15; CDR3aa: ATSPSGLAGEYQETQY
j_gene: TRBJ2-7; v_gene: TRBV9; CDR3aa: ASSVEGQSSYEQY
j_gene: TRBJ2-1; v_gene: TRBV6-1; CDR3aa: ASSLWGYNEQF
j_gene: TRBJ2-7; v_gene: TRBV4-1; CDR3aa: ASSQYRDGSYEQY
j_gene: TRBJ1-1; v_gene: TRBV3-1; CDR3aa: ASSPVVDFTEAF
j_gene: TRBJ1-2; v_gene: TRBV4-1; CDR3aa: ASSQDPGSNYGYT
j_gene: TRBJ2-7; v_gene: TRBV14; CDR3aa: ASSSFPVWEQY
j_gene: TRBJ1-1; v_gene: TRBV12-3/TRBV12-4; CDR3aa: ASSRETAEAF
j_gene: TRBJ2-7; v_gene: TRBV2; CDR3aa: ASIGTDYEQY
j_gene: TRBJ1-4; v_gene: TRBV3-1; CDR3aa: ASSQGGRGTNEKLF
j_gene: TRBJ2-7; v_gene: TRBV10-3; CDR3aa: AISESWGNSYEQY
j_gene: TRBJ2-1; v_gene: TRBV5-4; CDR3aa: ASRLDESSYNEQF
j_gene: TRBJ2-7; v_gene: TRBV2; CDR3aa: ASRGTGNYEQY
j_gene: TRBJ2-1; v_gene: TRBV4-1; CDR3aa: ASSQEEVGGWLVNEQF
j_gene: TRBJ2-5; v_gene: TRBV29-1; CDR3aa: SVERFPYQETQY
j_gene: TRBJ1-1; v_gene: TRBV7-9; CDR3aa: ASSFESAEAF
j_gene: TRBJ1-1; v_gene: TRBV13; CDR3aa: ASSWGRGMNTEAF
j_gene: TRBJ2-5; v_gene: TRBV7-8; CDR3aa: ASSLAAGVGETQY
j_gene: TRBJ2-1; v_gene: TRBV7-3; CDR3aa: ASSLRLAGDKQF